The clone carrying this T cell receptor (beta chain) was counted only a few times. Its specificity is unknown. This entry belongs to a study of T cell repertoires in cytomegalovirus infection. Overall study context: Public TCR beta signatures indicated both CMV infection and matching HLA type. General study findings and limits: Across the ex vivo response, the dominant clonotypes were HLA-C-restricted CMV-specific TCR beta clonotypes.

Germline values: CDR1 MNHNS, CDR2 SASEGT. The germline V and J ends were trimmed by 0 bases and 8 bases, with 14 bases remaining between them. The length of the CDR3 is 15 residues. TCRdb processed the reads anew with MiXCR; each CDR3 protein has one entry. Of hundreds of thousands of distinct CDR3 sequences in the sample, 20% to 30% were seen once. J is TRBJ2-1 and V is TRBV6-1, with D perhaps TRBD2 (5 bases). Input material: CD8+ T cells from PBMCs. This TCR derives from a human donor in good health (CMV status not recorded). Some clones in this sample may be carry-over from other donors' samples. Written as DNA, the CDR3 is TGTGCCAGCAGTGAAGCGCTAGGGAGCGTATATGAGCAGTTCTTC. As protein: CASSEALGSVYEQFF.